The 3 T cell receptor beta chains listed next were all sequenced from one sample in a study of T cell changes during pregnancy in multiple sclerosis. The assay was immunoSEQ multiplex PCR, and TCRdb's table has in-frame clones only and misses some. This table holds around 20,000 clones, around 81% found once. Sequenced here: CD8+ T cells from peripheral blood mononuclear cells, sampled in the first trimester of pregnancy. The receptors were gathered from a female donor in good health, enrolled as a control in a pregnancy study.

The chain links TRBV6-6 to TRBJ2-5, with D unresolved. Germline loops: CDR1 MNHNY, CDR2 SVGAGI (reference sequence). The CDR3 loop spans 14 amino acids. Between the trimmed V and J ends, which lost 6 bases and 1 base, there was a span of 12 bases. This CDR3 is CASSPDTVQETQYF. CDR3 DNA sequence: TGTGCCAGCAGCCCCGACACGGTCCAAGAGACCCAGTACTTC.

This chain uses TRBV7-9 with TRBJ1-1, with D maybe TRBD1 (5 bases). Germline loops: CDR1 SEHNR, CDR2 FQNEAQ (reference sequence). V was shortened by 8 bases and J by 2 bases, with 12 bases between the two germline ends. The CDR3 loop spans 13 amino acids. In nucleotides, the CDR3 is TGTGCCAGCCTACTGGGGACTAACACTGAAGCTTTCTTT. Translated: CASLLGTNTEAFF. The whole variable domain, remainder taken from reference TRBV7-9 and TRBJ1-1, is DTGVSQNPRHKITKRGQNVTFRCDPISEHNRLYWYRQTLGQGPEFLTYFQNEAQLEKSRLLSDRFSAERPKGSFSTLEIQRTEQGDSAMYLCASLLGTNTEAFFGQGTRLTVV.

The chain combines TRBV6-1 with TRBJ1-2; D uncertain. V lost 2 bases to trimming and J lost 7 bases, with 11 bases between them. The CDR3 is 13 amino acids. The V gene's germline CDR1 is MNHNS and CDR2 SASEGT. In DNA form, the CDR3 reads TGTGCCAGCAGTGAATCCCTCGGGGTTGGCTACACCTTC. Translated, it gives CASSESLGVGYTF.